One sample yielded the 14 T cell receptor beta chains listed below, sequenced in a study of PD-L1 blockade in urothelial cancer. Profiling relied on immunoSEQ multiplex PCR, and the TCRdb table lists in-frame clones only, not all of them. The sample has about 71,000 clones, 85% to 90% seen once; the top ten hold roughly 3.2%. The starting material was PBMCs, obtained around atezolizumab (anti-PD-L1) treatment. Every receptor here comes from a man in his 60s with urothelial cancer.

The chain couples TRBV18 to TRBJ1-5; no reliable D call. This CDR3 is built from 15 residues. Trimming left V 3 bases short and J 1 base short, with 10 bases between. The germline gives CDR1 KGHSH, CDR2 LQKENI. CDR3 protein: CASSPTTGSNQPQHF. The DNA of the CDR3 is TGTGCCAGCTCACCGACCACGGGAAGCAATCAGCCCCAGCATTTT.

This rearrangement joins TRBV10-1 to TRBJ2-2; 8 nucleotides agree with TRBD1. The germline V gene encodes CDR1 WNHNN and CDR2 SYGVQD (reference sequence). This CDR3 has 17 amino acids. Trimming at V came to 3 bases and at J to 6 bases, leaving 12 bases not matched to a gene. The CDR3 reads CASSDSDRATTSGELFF. The CDR3 DNA sequence: TGCGCCAGCAGTGACTCGGACAGGGCAACAACGTCCGGGGAGCTGTTTTTT.

CDR3 sequence: CASRSTTTGDQPQHF. The CDR3 DNA sequence: TGTGCCAGCAGATCGACCACTACAGGGGACCAGCCCCAGCATTTT. J is TRBJ1-5 and V is TRBV7-8; TRBD1 aligns across 7 bases. The germline CDR1 and CDR2 sequences are SGHVS and FQNEAQ. The CDR3 loop spans 15 amino acids. Trimming at V came to 6 bases and at J to 7 bases, leaving 12 bases not matched to a gene.

This clone has only one observation. V usage is TRBV5-8 and J usage is TRBJ2-3; weak D call: TRBD1 (6 bases). Germline lookup yields CDR1 SGHTS and CDR2 YDEGEE. The CDR3 is made up of 15 amino acids. V was clipped by 0 bases and J by 0 bases, with 8 bases between them. CDR3 residues: CASSLAGASTDTQYF. In DNA, the CDR3 is TGTGCCAGCAGCTTGGCAGGGGCGAGCACAGATACGCAGTATTTT.

The chain is built from TRBV7-6 and TRBJ2-5, with 10 bases fitting TRBD2. Germline CDR1 SGHVS, CDR2 FNYEAQ. Germline trimming cut 5 bases from V and 9 bases from J; bases unmatched to any gene: 12. CDR3 length equals 15 residues. CDR3 sequence (DNA): TGTGCCAGCAGCCTAGGGGCTAGCGGGGGCCAGGCCCAGTACTTC. Translation: CASSLGASGGQAQYF.

This clone was picked up a small number of times. The J gene is TRBJ2-7, the V gene TRBV5-6; weak D call: TRBD1 (5 bases). Trimming shortened V by 2 bases and J by 11 bases, and 14 bases separated the two germline ends. CDR1 is SGHDT, CDR2 YYEEEE, per germline. This CDR3 contains 12 residues. CDR3: CASSLRTYGEYF. CDR3 nucleotide sequence: TGTGCCAGCAGCTTACGGACATATGGGGAGTACTTC. The full variable domain, completed using reference TRBV5-6 and TRBJ2-7, is DAGVTQSPTHLIKTRGQQVTLRCSPKSGHDTVSWYQQALGQGPQFIFQYYEEEERQRGNFPDRFSGHQFPNYSSELNVNALLLGDSALYLCASSLRTYGEYFGPGTRLTVT.

This chain links TRBV7-2 with TRBJ1-2; D is undetermined. The V gene's germline CDR1 is SGHTA and CDR2 FQGNSA. Trimming removed 5 bases at V and 2 bases at J, with 3 bases between. The CDR3 runs 11 residues. CDR3 coding DNA: TGTGCCAGCAGCCTAAACTATGGCTACACCTTC. Amino acid sequence: CASSLNYGYTF.

The chain joins TRBV5-1 to TRBJ1-4, with a tentative D call TRBD1 (5 bases). The CDR3 is made up of 14 amino acids. Trimming removed 2 bases from V and 3 bases from J, with 8 bases in between. Germline CDR1 reads SGHRS; CDR2 reads YFSETQ. CDR3 sequence (DNA): TGCGCCAGCAGCTTAGACAGTTCTAATGAAAAACTGTTTTTT. Translated, it gives CASSLDSSNEKLFF.

The chain combines TRBV9 with TRBJ1-4; 8 nucleotides align to TRBD1. CDR3 length equals 15 residues. Germline V gives CDR1 SGDLS, CDR2 YYNGEE. V shed 0 bases, J shed 8 bases, and the junction held 6 bases outside the gene matches. CDR3 DNA: TGTGCCAGCAGCGTAGCACCCCGACAGGGGGAAAAACTGTTTTTT. It translates to CASSVAPRQGEKLFF.

This sequence joins TRBV7-2 and TRBJ2-7, with D unresolved. The CDR3 totals 15 residues. V lost 0 bases to trimming and J lost 4 bases, with 13 bases between them. Germline V gene sequence: CDR1 SGHTA, CDR2 FQGNSA. The CDR3 loop is CASSLARQRLYEQYF. CDR3 DNA sequence: TGTGCCAGCAGCTTAGCGAGGCAGAGATTATACGAGCAGTACTTC. Variable domain in full (rest from reference TRBV7-2 and TRBJ2-7): GAGVSQSPSNKVTEKGKDVELRCDPISGHTALYWYRQSLGQGLEFLIYFQGNSAPDKSGLPSDRFSAERTGGSVSTLTIQRTQQEDSAVYLCASSLARQRLYEQYFGPGTRLTVT.

The gene calls are TRBV7-2 and TRBJ2-5; 9 positions agree with TRBD2. Trimming at V came to 8 bases and at J to 1 base, leaving 5 bases not matched to a gene. Germline V CDR1 and CDR2: SGHTA, FQGNSA. The CDR3 is made up of 14 amino acids. The DNA of the CDR3 is TGTGCCAGCTGTCCGGGACTAGCCCAAGAGACCCAGTACTTC. This encodes CASCPGLAQETQYF. Full variable domain (missing parts from reference TRBV7-2 and TRBJ2-5): GAGVSQSPSNKVTEKGKDVELRCDPISGHTALYWYRQSLGQGLEFLIYFQGNSAPDKSGLPSDRFSAERTGGSVSTLTIQRTQQEDSAVYLCASCPGLAQETQYFGPGTRLLVL.

This clone was detected only once. The rearrangement uses TRBV30 and TRBJ1-5; TRBD1 matches at 11 bases. V was clipped by 3 bases and J by 7 bases; unmatched bases: 11. The CDR3 loop spans 16 amino acids. The germline V gene has CDR1 GTSNPN and CDR2 SVGIG (reference sequence). The CDR3 bases are TGTGCCTGGAGGAATGGCCCCGGGACAGGGGGACAGCCCCAGCATTTT. Translating gives CAWRNGPGTGGQPQHF.

This sequence joins TRBV14 and TRBJ2-5; the match to TRBD1 covers 7 bases. The CDR3 is made up of 14 amino acids. V gave up 4 bases and J gave up 5 bases; unmatched junction bases: 7. Germline loops: CDR1 SGHDN, CDR2 FVKESK. The CDR3 DNA sequence: TGTGCCAGCAGCCGGCGACAGGGATGGGAGACCCAGTACTTC. Amino acid sequence: CASSRRQGWETQYF.

V is TRBV4-1 and J is TRBJ1-4, with D maybe TRBD1 (6 bases). This CDR3 contains 16 residues. Trimming took off 0 bases at V and 5 bases at J, with 13 bases between the two ends. Germline CDR1 MGHRA, CDR2 YSYEKL. CDR3 DNA sequence: TGCGCCAGCAGCCAAGAGCCAGGGGCGCGAAATGAAAAACTGTTTTTT. Translated: CASSQEPGARNEKLFF.